Below, 26 T cell receptor beta chains from the same sample are listed, as sequenced in a study of tumor-infiltrating lymphocytes in primary liver carcinoma. A constant-region primer primed TCR beta cDNA synthesis from around 500 ng of total RNA. TCR beta libraries came from three nested multiplex PCR rounds using slightly modified ARM-PCR. The first two PCR rounds used TRBV1-TRBV30 primers with a Cbeta primer, roughly 10 cycles each. TCRdb reprocessed the multiplex PCR reads via MiXCR and lists one record per CDR3 protein. This sample carries about 330,000 distinct CDR3 sequences, roughly 61% of them seen once, and the ten largest clones take about 6.3%. Unsorted whole blood yielded the blood RNA, and germline DNA was also extracted. Sequences were obtained from peripheral blood. The source is a middle-aged man with primary liver carcinoma and hepatitis B virus infection.

V and J are TRBV11-2 and TRBJ2-1; D remains unclear. This CDR3 spans 13 amino acids. Trimming removed 5 bases at V and 9 bases at J, with 14 bases between. The V gene's germline CDR1 is SGHAT and CDR2 FQNNGV. CDR3 DNA sequence: TGTGCCAGCAGCCTCGTCCGAAGCAGTGAGCAGTTCTTC. This gives the protein CASSLVRSSEQFF.

This clonotype was recorded many times. The V and J genes are TRBV4-2 and TRBJ1-1, with a weak D call TRBD1 (6 bases). The CDR3 length is 14 residues. Trimming took off 1 base at V and 5 bases at J, with 11 bases between the two ends. CDR1 is LGHNA and CDR2 is YNFKEQ in the germline V gene. The CDR3 loop reads CASSQAGAQTEAFF. Here the CDR3 DNA reads TGTGCCAGCAGCCAAGCAGGGGCCCAGACTGAAGCTTTCTTT.

On this clonotype: A junction end diverges from the germline sequence, so it may reflect a read error. This sequence joins TRBV10-1 and TRBJ2-1; unclear D gene. The CDR3 length is 13 residues. Per germline, CDR1 WNHNN and CDR2 SYGVQD (reference sequence). CDR3 bases: TGCGCCAGTAGTGAATTGAGGAGCAATGAGCAGTTCTTC. Its protein is CASSELRSNEQFF.

With respect to this clonotype: The junction departs from germline at one end; a sequencing error may be responsible. This sequence joins TRBV6-2 or TRBV6-3 and TRBJ2-1; D unclear. This CDR3 has 14 amino acids. The V gene's germline CDR1 is MNHEY and CDR2 SVGEGT. For the CDR3, the DNA is TGTGCCAACAGTTACCGGCGCCCTATAGATGAGCAGTTCTTC. Amino acid sequence: CANSYRRPIDEQFF.

For this clonotype: Possible read error: a much larger clone is one base away. The gene calls are TRBV5-1 and TRBJ2-7; TRBD1 aligns across 9 bases. Germline V gene data show CDR1 as SGHRS and CDR2 as YFSETQ. CDR3 length: 14 amino acids. The CDR3 nucleotides are TGCGCCAGAAGCTCAGAGGGACAGGGAGACGAGCAGTACTTC. Its protein is CARSSEGQGDEQYF.

A note on this clonotype: The final CDR3 position lacks the conserved phenylalanine or tryptophan, pointing to a likely read error. V is TRBV6-5 and J is TRBJ1-1; the D gene is possibly TRBD1 (6 bases). This CDR3 has 17 amino acids. The germline gives CDR1 MNHEY, CDR2 SVGAGI. V was trimmed by 2 bases and J by 1 base, leaving 17 bases between them. DNA for the CDR3: TGTGCCAGCAGTTACACCGCGGGCAGGGGCCGGAACACTGAAGCTTTCTAT. This translates into CASSYTAGRGRNTEAFY.

The chain uses TRBV7-9 and TRBJ1-2; D is unresolved. This CDR3 is built from 17 residues. Deletions cut 0 bases from V and 4 bases from J, with 18 bases between. Germline values: CDR1 SEHNR, CDR2 FQNEAQ (reference sequence). CDR3 nucleotides: TGTGCCAGCAGCTTAGCGAACTGCGGAGAGAACATCTATGGCTACACCTTC. Encoded protein: CASSLANCGENIYGYTF.

With respect to this clonotype: No conserved phenylalanine or tryptophan is present at the end of the CDR3, so a read error is the likely explanation. The rearrangement joins TRBV6-2 or TRBV6-3 to TRBJ2-2; 7 bases map to TRBD1. CDR1 and CDR2 (germline): MNHEY, SVGEGT. The CDR3 totals 13 residues. Here the CDR3 reads CDSSRGQSGELFY. The CDR3 bases are TGTGACAGCTCGAGGGGGCAGAGCGGGGAGCTGTTTTAT.

Worth noting for this clonotype: Since a much larger clone is just one base distant, this may be a read error. The V call is TRBV6-1, the J call TRBJ1-2; no clear D gene. CDR3 length equals 14 residues. Germline V gene lookup returns CDR1 MNHNS and CDR2 SASEGT. In DNA, the CDR3 is TGTGCCAGCGGTGAATCAACCCGGACCTATGGCTACACCTTC. Residues: CASGESTRTYGYTF.

Comment on this clonotype: A read error is possible here, since a much larger clone lies one base away. The rearrangement links TRBV6-5 to TRBJ1-1, with D perhaps TRBD1 (6 bases). The CDR3 consists of 13 residues. Germline CDR1 reads MNHEY; CDR2 reads SVGAGI. DNA of the CDR3: TGTGCCAGCAGTTACTCAAGGGACACTAAAGCTTTCTTT. Translated: CASSYSRDTKAFF.

The V call is TRBV11-2, the J call TRBJ2-1; 9 bases match TRBD2. J gave up 7 bases and V 2 bases, and 12 bases lay outside the gene matches. Per the germline V gene, CDR1 is SGHAT and CDR2 is FQNNGV. This CDR3 contains 17 residues. The CDR3 DNA is TGTGCCAGCAGCTTATCGCCGGGCGGGAGGGCCAGGAATGAGCAGTTCTTC. It translates to CASSLSPGGRARNEQFF.

The chain recombines TRBV11-2 with TRBJ2-5; TRBD1 agrees at 8 bases. J gave up 14 bases and V 1 base, and 15 bases lay outside the gene matches. The CDR3 consists of 15 residues. Per the germline V gene, CDR1 is SGHAT and CDR2 is FQNNGV. The DNA for the CDR3 is TGTGCCAGCAGCTTAGCCAGGGGGCAGTTGGAGAGCCAATACTTC. It yields the protein CASSLARGQLESQYF.

A word on this clonotype: The junction departs from the called germline gene at one end, perhaps through a read error. The J gene is TRBJ2-1, the V gene TRBV4-1, with D possibly matching TRBD1 (5 bases). Germline lookup yields CDR1 MGHRA and CDR2 YSYEKL. This CDR3 region has 15 residues. The CDR3 bases are TGCGTCAGCAGCCTCGGACAAGACTCCTACAATGAGCAGTTCTTC. As protein: CVSSLGQDSYNEQFF.

This clonotype was observed a handful of times. This chain joins TRBV7-9 and TRBJ1-2, with 8 nucleotides matching TRBD1. CDR3 size: 14 residues. V shed 4 bases, J shed 7 bases, and the junction held 8 bases outside the gene matches. CDR1 and CDR2 from the germline V gene are SEHNR and FQNEAQ (reference sequence). CDR3 DNA: TGTGCCAGCAGCTCCCCACAGGGGGAGGGTGGCTACACCTTC. Encoded protein: CASSSPQGEGGYTF.

Ten or more counts support this clonotype. The rearrangement links TRBV11-3 to TRBJ2-7, with 7 bases that match TRBD2. Trimming removed 0 bases from V and 3 bases from J; junction bases left unmatched: 5. Germline loops: CDR1 SGHNT, CDR2 YENEEA. The CDR3 totals 15 residues. The CDR3 coding sequence is TGTGCCAGCAGCTTAGAAAGCGGGAAGAACTACGAGCAGTACTTC. Translated, it gives CASSLESGKNYEQYF.

The genes are TRBV6-2 or TRBV6-3 and TRBJ2-1, with 7 bases aligning to TRBD2. CDR3 length equals 16 residues. From germline, CDR1 is MNHEY and CDR2 SVGEGT. V lost 6 bases to trimming and J lost 8 bases; unmatched junction nucleotides: 16. CDR3 amino acids: CASSSPGGTTYDEQFF. The CDR3 DNA reads TGTGCCAGCAGCTCTCCCGGGGGGACGACCTATGATGAGCAGTTCTTC.

This clonotype came up a few times. V and J are TRBV28 and TRBJ2-7; 9 bases align to TRBD1. Per germline, CDR1 MDHEN and CDR2 SYDVKM. The CDR3 spans 19 residues. V gave up 10 bases and J gave up 4 bases; unmatched junction bases: 26. For the CDR3, the DNA is TGTGCCACCAGAAACCGGGACAGGGACCAATACGTACCTAAGTACGAGCAGTACTTC. It encodes CATRNRDRDQYVPKYEQYF.

Remarks on this clonotype: One junction end disagrees with the germline gene, perhaps due to a read error. The V call is TRBV5-6, the J call TRBJ2-3; tentatively, D is TRBD1 (5 bases). The tail of the sequence fits TRBJ1-5 better, so the J call may be wrong. The CDR3 spans 14 residues. Germline lookup yields CDR1 SGHDT and CDR2 YYEEEE. CDR3 loop: CDSSLGQGTDTQHF. CDR3 in DNA: TGTGACAGCAGCTTGGGTCAGGGTACAGATACGCAGCATTTT.

The chain employs TRBV6-4 and TRBJ2-1; 13 nucleotides align to TRBD2. The CDR3 loop spans 15 amino acids. Germline CDR1 is MRHNA and CDR2 is SNTAGT. Trimming removed 0 bases from V and 9 bases from J; junction bases left unmatched: 2. The CDR3 is CASSDSTSGRGEQFF. As DNA, the CDR3 is TGTGCCAGCAGTGACTCTACTAGCGGGAGGGGTGAGCAGTTCTTC.

This clonotype was observed at least ten times. This chain connects TRBV11-2 to TRBJ1-5; no definite D call. Germline V gene data show CDR1 as SGHAT and CDR2 as FQNNGV. This CDR3 is built from 15 residues. V was shortened by 4 bases and J by 5 bases, with 15 bases between the two germline ends. The CDR3 DNA sequence: TGTGCCAGCAGCTCAAACTCAGGTTTCGATCAGCCCCAGCATTTT. This sequence encodes CASSSNSGFDQPQHF.

V usage is TRBV4-2 and J usage is TRBJ2-2, with TRBD2 matching 12 bases. CDR1 is LGHNA and CDR2 is YNFKEQ in the germline V gene. The CDR3 length is 19 residues. V trimming: 1 base; J trimming: 9 bases; junction bases outside the gene matches: 15. DNA for the CDR3: TGTGCCAGCAGCCAAGGGATGCTAGCGGGAGGGCCGACAACCCGGGAGCTGTTTTTT. It codes for CASSQGMLAGGPTTRELFF.

This clonotype came up a few times. One end of the junction is discordant with germline, which a read error may explain. V is TRBV11-2 and J is TRBJ2-7, with a weak D call TRBD1 (5 bases). The germline CDR1 and CDR2 sequences are SGHAT and FQNNGV. There are 16 residues in the CDR3. CDR3 nucleotide sequence: TGTGCTAGCAGCTTTGCCACAGGCTTAACAAACTACGATCAGTACTTC. Protein product: CASSFATGLTNYDQYF. The variable domain in full, completed from reference TRBV11-2 and TRBJ2-7, reads EAGVAQSPRYKIIEKRQSVAFWCNPISGHATLYWYQQILGQGPKLLIQFQNNGVVDDSQLPKDRFSAERLKGVDSTLKIQPAKLEDSAVYLCASSFATGLTNYDQYFGPGTRLTVT.

This clonotype was seen a handful of times. The V and J genes are TRBV14 and TRBJ2-3, with D tentatively TRBD1 or TRBD2 (5 bases each). V was trimmed by 4 bases and J by 0 bases, leaving 11 bases between them. The CDR3 spans 15 residues. Germline CDR1 and CDR2: SGHDN and FVKESK. CDR3 DNA sequence: TGTGCCAGCAGCCGGGGACCAGGAAGCACAGATACGCAGTATTTT. As protein: CASSRGPGSTDTQYF.

With respect to this clonotype: A read error may account for a junction end that differs from germline. The rearrangement uses TRBV6-5 and TRBJ1-2; no definite D call. Germline V gene data show CDR1 as MNHEY and CDR2 as SVGAGI. This CDR3 comprises 13 residues. The CDR3 bases are TGTGTCAGCTGTTACCAGGCAGTCTATGGCTATACCTTC. Translation gives CVSCYQAVYGYTF.

On this clonotype: Since a much larger clone is just one base distant, this may be a read error. The chain carries TRBV6-1 and TRBJ2-5; 8 bases map to TRBD2. V lost 2 bases and J lost 9; bases outside the gene matches: 11. The CDR3 length is 15 residues. Looked up from germline, CDR1 is MNHNS and CDR2 is SASEGT. As DNA, the CDR3 is TGTGCCAGCAGTGAAATGGGCTCCCCGCGGGAGGCCCAGTACTTC. Encoded protein: CASSEMGSPREAQYF.

This clonotype has more than one count but fewer than ten. The CDR3 carries no conserved terminal phenylalanine or tryptophan, so it likely arises from a read error. This rearrangement joins TRBV29-1 to TRBJ2-5, with D tentatively TRBD1 or TRBD2 (5 bases each). Germline V lookup: CDR1 SQVTM, CDR2 ANQGSEA. Trimming shortened V by 1 base and J by 7 bases, and 10 bases separated the two germline ends. This CDR3 comprises 12 residues. CDR3 protein: CSVEGGDGTQYL. DNA of the CDR3: TGCAGCGTTGAAGGAGGGGACGGGACCCAGTACCTC.